This T cell receptor beta chain was identified in a study of T cell changes during pregnancy in multiple sclerosis. Libraries were prepared by immunoSEQ multiplex PCR; TCRdb keeps only in-frame clonotypes and omits some of them. The top ten hold roughly 0.21% of the sample, which has some 87,000 clones, roughly 92% seen once. The CDR3 runs 15 residues. Unmatched junction bases numbered 9, after V lost 5 bases and J lost 4 bases. The germline gives CDR1 MDHEN, CDR2 SYDVKM. The rearrangement links TRBV28 to TRBJ1-1, with 8 bases aligning to TRBD1. The specimen comprised CD4+ T cells from peripheral blood mononuclear cells, sampled before pregnancy. The receptor was derived from a female donor with multiple sclerosis, enrolled in a pregnancy study. CDR3 sequence: CASSTYYRGSTEAFF. CDR3 coding DNA: TGTGCCAGCAGTACATATTACAGGGGGTCCACTGAAGCTTTCTTT.